The 19 T cell receptor beta chains in this list originate from one sample, sequenced in a study of T cells after posttransplantation cyclophosphamide. The table came from immunoSEQ multiplex PCR; TCRdb's copy has only in-frame clones and leaves some out. Of roughly 21,000 clones listed, 80% to 90% are singletons. Methotrexate plus calcineurin inhibitor accompanied controls' myeloablative marrow transplants; sampling was 1 year later. The sequences come from PBMCs, collected around 370 days after allogeneic stem cell transplant with calcineurin inhibitor and methotrexate. These receptor sequences come from a female patient under 45 who received an allogeneic stem cell transplant from an unrelated donor, was CMV-positive, and had acute and chronic GVHD. The graft donor may have given rise to some T cells.

The chain couples TRBV19 to TRBJ2-7; 7 bases are a match to TRBD2. The CDR3 spans 13 residues. Germline CDR1 and CDR2: LNHDA and SQIVND (reference sequence). After removal of 1 base from V and 7 bases from J, the junction contained 4 bases not matched to a gene. CDR3: CASSIAGGREQYF. The CDR3 DNA follows: TGTGCCAGTAGTATAGCGGGAGGAAGGGAGCAGTACTTC.

The V and J genes are TRBV4-2 and TRBJ1-5; D is unresolved. CDR1 and CDR2 (germline): LGHNA, YNFKEQ. Deletions cut 0 bases from V and 3 bases from J, with 9 bases between. This CDR3 region has 15 residues. CDR3 nucleotides: TGTGCCAGCAGCCAAGAAGCAGCGGTCAATCAGCCCCAGCATTTT. Translating gives CASSQEAAVNQPQHF.

The chain couples TRBV15 to TRBJ1-4; the D is unclear. The ends were cut back, 5 bases at V and 3 bases at J, with 13 bases in the middle. Per the germline V gene, CDR1 is LNHNV and CDR2 is YYDKDF (reference sequence). The CDR3 is made up of 15 amino acids. The CDR3 loop reads CATSSKQRPNEKLFF. CDR3 DNA sequence: TGTGCCACCAGCTCAAAACAGCGGCCTAATGAAAAACTGTTTTTT.

The V and J genes are TRBV27 and TRBJ2-3; TRBD2 might be the D (6 bases). The germline V gene encodes CDR1 MNHEY and CDR2 SMNVEV (reference sequence). V was pared by 3 bases and J by 2 bases, with 12 bases between. The CDR3 totals 15 residues. The CDR3 sequence: CASSFYGSPTDTQYF. The CDR3 DNA reads as TGTGCCAGCAGTTTTTACGGGAGCCCCACAGATACGCAGTATTTT.

This rearrangement joins TRBV19 to TRBJ1-5, with 9 positions matching TRBD1. The J segment lost 3 bases and the V segment lost 6 bases, leaving 6 bases of the junction unmatched. The CDR3 contains 15 residues. Germline CDR1 LNHDA, CDR2 SQIVND (reference sequence). DNA for the CDR3: TGTGCCAGTAGCACCGGGACAGGGTACAATCAGCCCCAGCATTTT. It yields the protein CASSTGTGYNQPQHF. Full variable domain (outside the CDR3, taken from reference TRBV19 and TRBJ1-5): DGGITQSPKYLFRKEGQNVTLSCEQNLNHDAMYWYRQDPGQGLRLIYYSQIVNDFQKGDIAEGYSVSREKKESFPLTVTSAQKNPTAFYLCASSTGTGYNQPQHFGDGTRLSIL.

V and J are TRBV9 and TRBJ1-3; the D gene is possibly TRBD1 (6 bases). In germline, CDR1 is SGDLS, CDR2 YYNGEE. V lost 0 bases and J 8 bases, leaving 12 bases between the germline ends. The CDR3 has 14 residues. DNA for the CDR3: TGTGCCAGCAGCGTAGGGGAGGGGGTTCACACCATATATTTT. Translating it yields CASSVGEGVHTIYF.

The rearrangement joins TRBV5-8 to TRBJ2-5, with TRBD1 identical over 9 bases. The V and J ends lost 4 bases and 3 bases, in that order; junction bases with no gene match: 7. The length of the CDR3 is 15 residues. Germline lookup yields CDR1 SGHTS and CDR2 YDEGEE. The CDR3 DNA reads as TGTGCCAGCAGCCGGGACAGGGACGTCGAAGAGACCCAGTACTTC. Translation gives CASSRDRDVEETQYF.

This chain joins TRBV19 and TRBJ2-1, with TRBD2 identical over 9 bases. The CDR3 covers 13 residues. V was pared by 3 bases and J by 8 bases, with 2 bases of the junction left unmatched. The V gene's germline CDR1 is LNHDA and CDR2 SQIVND (reference sequence). This CDR3 reads CASSMAGGDEQFF. The CDR3 DNA is TGTGCCAGTAGTATGGCGGGGGGGGATGAGCAGTTCTTC. The whole variable domain, filled in from reference TRBV19 and TRBJ2-1, reads DGGITQSPKYLFRKEGQNVTLSCEQNLNHDAMYWYRQDPGQGLRLIYYSQIVNDFQKGDIAEGYSVSREKKESFPLTVTSAQKNPTAFYLCASSMAGGDEQFFGPGTRLTVL.

V usage is TRBV9 and J usage is TRBJ2-2; 7 nucleotides align to TRBD2. V was pared by 4 bases and J by 0 bases, with 12 bases of the junction left unmatched. Per germline, CDR1 SGDLS and CDR2 YYNGEE. The CDR3 covers 18 residues. In nucleotides, the CDR3 is TGTGCCAGCAGCCCCCCCACCTCTAGCGGCGCGAACACCGGGGAGCTGTTTTTT. This gives the protein CASSPPTSSGANTGELFF.

The gene calls are TRBV6-5 and TRBJ2-7; the match to TRBD1 covers 7 bases. The CDR3 runs to 16 residues. Per the germline V gene, CDR1 is MNHEY and CDR2 is SVGAGI. The junction had 9 bases not matched to a gene; V was cut back by 2 bases and J by 2 bases. In DNA, the CDR3 is TGTGCCAGCAGTTACCAGTCCAGGGGGAGAACCTACGAGCAGTACTTC. The encoded protein is CASSYQSRGRTYEQYF.

V and J are TRBV5-4 and TRBJ1-2; D call uncertain. The CDR3 is made up of 15 amino acids. Germline V CDR1 and CDR2: SGHNT, YYREEE (reference sequence). V was pared by 3 bases and J by 2 bases, with 14 bases between. CDR3 DNA sequence: TGTGCCAGCAGCTGGTTGACCGGGATGAACTATGGCTACACCTTC. Amino acids: CASSWLTGMNYGYTF.

This chain uses TRBV30 with TRBJ1-2; D may be TRBD1 (6 bases). Trimming cost V 1 base and J 2 bases, with 11 bases left between them. CDR3 length equals 14 residues. The V gene's germline CDR1 is GTSNPN and CDR2 SVGIG (reference sequence). CDR3 DNA: TGTGCCTGGAGTGATGACAGGTTGAACTATGGCTACACCTTC. Its protein product is CAWSDDRLNYGYTF. The complete variable domain, with remaining parts taken from reference TRBV30 and TRBJ1-2, reads SQTIHQWPATLVQPVGSPLSLECTVEGTSNPNLYWYRQAAGRGLQLLFYSVGIGQISSEVPQNLSASRPQDRQFILSSKKLLLSDSGFYLCAWSDDRLNYGYTFGSGTRLTVV.

This chain connects TRBV29-1 to TRBJ2-1; TRBD2 is a possible D gene (5 bases). V was clipped by 5 bases and J by 10 bases, with 12 bases between them. This CDR3 is built from 11 residues. Looked up from germline, CDR1 is SQVTM and CDR2 is ANQGSEA. The CDR3 reads CSVNSGGEQFF. CDR3 nucleotide sequence: TGCAGCGTTAACAGCGGCGGCGAGCAGTTCTTC.

The chain carries TRBV11-2 and TRBJ2-3, with TRBD2 identical over 7 bases. CDR1 and CDR2 from the germline V gene are SGHAT and FQNNGV. The junction had 4 bases not matched to a gene; V was cut back by 2 bases and J by 2 bases. The CDR3 has 15 residues. The CDR3 bases are TGTGCCAGCAGCTTATATGGGAGGGACACAGATACGCAGTATTTT. As protein: CASSLYGRDTDTQYF.

This rearrangement joins TRBV10-2 to TRBJ1-1, with 7 bases aligning to TRBD1. V lost 3 bases, J lost 0 bases, and 7 bases stayed unmatched. This CDR3 is 16 amino acids long. The germline V gene encodes CDR1 WSHSY and CDR2 SAAADI. The CDR3 DNA sequence: TGCGCCAGCAGTGAACCCAGGGGACAGATGAACACTGAAGCTTTCTTT. It yields the protein CASSEPRGQMNTEAFF.

The gene calls are TRBV7-9 and TRBJ2-3; the match to TRBD2 covers 11 bases. Germline V lookup: CDR1 SEHNR, CDR2 FQNEAQ (reference sequence). This CDR3 contains 13 residues. With 11 bases clipped from V and 5 bases from J, the junction kept 6 bases outside the gene matches. The CDR3 reads CALSGRAIDTQYF. The CDR3, as DNA: TGTGCCCTTAGCGGGAGGGCCATAGATACGCAGTATTTT.

The chain recombines TRBV5-4 with TRBJ2-1, with 8 bases matching TRBD1. With 0 bases clipped from V and 3 bases from J, the junction kept 5 bases outside the gene matches. CDR1 is SGHNT, CDR2 YYREEE, per germline (reference sequence). This CDR3 has 16 residues. The DNA for the CDR3 is TGTGCCAGCAGCTTGGGTGGACAGGGCGGCTACAATGAGCAGTTCTTC. It specifies CASSLGGQGGYNEQFF.

The J gene is TRBJ2-1, the V gene TRBV5-4; 7 bases map to TRBD2. From germline, CDR1 is SGHNT and CDR2 YYREEE (reference sequence). The CDR3 runs 15 residues. With V trimmed by 0 bases and J by 5 bases, 5 bases remained unmatched. CDR3 protein: CASSLELAPNNEQFF. For the CDR3, the DNA is TGTGCCAGCAGCTTGGAACTAGCGCCCAACAATGAGCAGTTCTTC.

This chain uses TRBV7-2 with TRBJ2-7, with 12 nucleotides matching TRBD2. Per the germline V gene, CDR1 is SGHTA and CDR2 is FQGNSA. The CDR3 has 14 residues. Trimming took 5 bases from V and 5 from J; bases not matched to a gene: 4. CDR3 in DNA: TGTGCCAGCAGCCTGACTAGCGGGGGCCACGAGCAGTACTTC. Its protein product is CASSLTSGGHEQYF.